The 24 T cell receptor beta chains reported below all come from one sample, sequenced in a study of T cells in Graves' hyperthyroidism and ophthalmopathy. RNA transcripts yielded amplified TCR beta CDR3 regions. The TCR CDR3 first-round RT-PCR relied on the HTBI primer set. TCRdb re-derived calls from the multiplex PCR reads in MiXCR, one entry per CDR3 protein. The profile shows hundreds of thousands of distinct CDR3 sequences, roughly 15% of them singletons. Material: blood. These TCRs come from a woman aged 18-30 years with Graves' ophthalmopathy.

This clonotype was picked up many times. CDR3 protein: CASSLTGTMEETQYF. The CDR3 region has the DNA TGTGCCAGCAGCTTGACCGGGACTATGGAAGAGACCCAGTACTTC. This rearrangement joins TRBV7-2 to TRBJ2-5; 7 bases line up with TRBD2. The CDR3 has 15 amino acids. Germline V CDR1 and CDR2: SGHTA, FQGNSA. J was trimmed by 3 bases and V by 3 bases; bases with no gene match: 7.

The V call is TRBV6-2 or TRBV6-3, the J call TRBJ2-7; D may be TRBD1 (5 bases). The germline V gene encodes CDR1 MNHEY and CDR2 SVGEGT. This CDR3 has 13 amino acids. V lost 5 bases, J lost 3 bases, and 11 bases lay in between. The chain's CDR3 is CASSHSRDYEQYF. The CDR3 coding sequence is TGTGCCAGCAGTCATAGCAGGGACTACGAGCAGTACTTC.

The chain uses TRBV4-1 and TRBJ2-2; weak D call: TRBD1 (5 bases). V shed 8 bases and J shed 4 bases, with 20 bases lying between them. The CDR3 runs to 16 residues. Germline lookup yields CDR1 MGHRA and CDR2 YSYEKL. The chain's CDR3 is CASGPLYRGGTGELFF. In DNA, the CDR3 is TGCGCCAGCGGCCCTCTGTATAGGGGCGGCACCGGGGAGCTGTTTTTT.

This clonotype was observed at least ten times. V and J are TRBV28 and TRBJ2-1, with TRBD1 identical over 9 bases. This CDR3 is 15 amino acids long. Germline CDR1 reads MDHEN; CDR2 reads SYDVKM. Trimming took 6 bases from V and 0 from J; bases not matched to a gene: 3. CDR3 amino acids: CASSDRGSSYNEQFF. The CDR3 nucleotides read TGTGCCAGCAGCGACAGGGGGAGCTCCTACAATGAGCAGTTCTTC.

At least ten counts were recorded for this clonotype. CDR3 nucleotides: TGCGCCAGCAGCCAAGACGCGACTAGGTTTGTGACCCAGTACTTC. This encodes CASSQDATRFVTQYF. The V and J genes are TRBV4-3 and TRBJ2-5, with TRBD2 as a possible D gene (6 bases). Germline CDR1 and CDR2: LGHNA and YSLEER. Between the trimmed V and J ends, which lost 0 bases and 7 bases, there was a span of 15 bases. The CDR3 loop spans 15 amino acids.

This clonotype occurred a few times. The CDR3 DNA is TGCAGTGCTCCTCTGGCAGGGGGCACTGAAGCTTTCTTT. Translated: CSAPLAGGTEAFF. The V gene is TRBV20-1, the J gene TRBJ1-1; the match to TRBD1 covers 7 bases. With V trimmed by 5 bases and J by 4 bases, 7 bases remained unmatched. The CDR3 has 13 residues. Germline lookup yields CDR1 DFQATT and CDR2 SNEGSKA (reference sequence).

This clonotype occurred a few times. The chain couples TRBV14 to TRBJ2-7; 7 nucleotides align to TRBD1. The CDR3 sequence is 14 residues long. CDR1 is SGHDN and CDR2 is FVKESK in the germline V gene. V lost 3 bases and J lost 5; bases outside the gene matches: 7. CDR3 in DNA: TGTGCCAGCAGCCACCCGACAGGGTACCACGAGCAGTACTTC. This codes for CASSHPTGYHEQYF.

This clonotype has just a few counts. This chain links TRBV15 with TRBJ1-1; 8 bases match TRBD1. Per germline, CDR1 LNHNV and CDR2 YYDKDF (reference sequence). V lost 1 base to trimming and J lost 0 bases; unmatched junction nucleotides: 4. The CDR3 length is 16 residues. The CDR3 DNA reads TGTGCCACCAGCAGAGGGACAGGGAGATTGAACACTGAAGCTTTCTTT. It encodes CATSRGTGRLNTEAFF. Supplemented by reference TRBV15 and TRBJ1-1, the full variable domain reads DAMVIQNPRYQVTQFGKPVTLSCSQTLNHNVMYWYQQKSSQAPKLLFHYYDKDFNNEADTPDNFQSRRPNTSFCFLDIRSPGLGDTAMYLCATSRGTGRLNTEAFFGQGTRLTVV.

The chain's CDR3 is CASSLSPVDGDTQYF. As DNA, the CDR3 is TGTGCCAGCAGTTTATCCCCCGTAGATGGTGATACGCAGTATTTT. V usage is TRBV28 and J usage is TRBJ2-3; D not certain. The CDR3 is 15 amino acids. Germline V gives CDR1 MDHEN, CDR2 SYDVKM. The V and J ends lost 1 base and 6 bases respectively, with 14 bases between them.

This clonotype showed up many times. The CDR3 region is CASSELGTSFGNEQFF. Written as DNA, the CDR3 is TGTGCCAGCAGTGAACTAGGGACTAGCTTTGGCAATGAGCAGTTCTTC. The chain recombines TRBV6-1 with TRBJ2-1; 9 nucleotides line up with TRBD2. There are 16 residues in the CDR3. V shed 2 bases, J shed 6 bases, and the junction held 8 bases outside the gene matches. From germline, CDR1 is MNHNS and CDR2 SASEGT.

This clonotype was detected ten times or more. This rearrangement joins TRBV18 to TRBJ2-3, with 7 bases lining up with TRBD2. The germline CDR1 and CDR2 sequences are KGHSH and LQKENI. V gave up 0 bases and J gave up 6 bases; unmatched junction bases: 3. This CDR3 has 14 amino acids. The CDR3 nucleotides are TGTGCCAGCTCACCACCGGCTAGCGGCGATACGCAGTATTTT. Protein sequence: CASSPPASGDTQYF.

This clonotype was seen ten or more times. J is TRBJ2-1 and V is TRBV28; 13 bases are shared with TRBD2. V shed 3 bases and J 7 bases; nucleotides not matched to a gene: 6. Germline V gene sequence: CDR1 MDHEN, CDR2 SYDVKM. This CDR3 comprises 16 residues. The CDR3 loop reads CASSLTAGLAGNEQFF. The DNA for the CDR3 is TGTGCCAGCAGTTTGACCGCGGGACTAGCGGGAAATGAGCAGTTCTTC.

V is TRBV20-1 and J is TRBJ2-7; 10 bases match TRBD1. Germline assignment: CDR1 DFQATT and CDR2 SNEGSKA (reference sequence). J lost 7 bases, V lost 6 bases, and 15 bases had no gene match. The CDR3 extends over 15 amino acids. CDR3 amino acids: CSARRPGTGAREQYF. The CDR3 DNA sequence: TGCAGTGCCCGCCGGCCAGGGACAGGGGCGAGGGAGCAGTACTTC.

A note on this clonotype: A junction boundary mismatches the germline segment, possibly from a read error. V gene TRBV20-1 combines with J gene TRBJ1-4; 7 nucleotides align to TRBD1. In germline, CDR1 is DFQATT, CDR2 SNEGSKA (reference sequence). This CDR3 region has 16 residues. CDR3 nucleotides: TGCAGTGCTAGAGATCGAACAGGGGTTAGTGGTGAAGAACTGTTTTTT. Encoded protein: CSARDRTGVSGEELFF.

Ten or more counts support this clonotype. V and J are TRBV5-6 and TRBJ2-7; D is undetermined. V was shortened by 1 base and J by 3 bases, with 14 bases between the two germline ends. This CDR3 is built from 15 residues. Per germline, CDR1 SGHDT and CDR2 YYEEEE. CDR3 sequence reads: CASSLYQVKIYEQYF. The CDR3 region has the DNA TGTGCCAGCAGCTTGTACCAGGTCAAGATCTACGAGCAGTACTTC.

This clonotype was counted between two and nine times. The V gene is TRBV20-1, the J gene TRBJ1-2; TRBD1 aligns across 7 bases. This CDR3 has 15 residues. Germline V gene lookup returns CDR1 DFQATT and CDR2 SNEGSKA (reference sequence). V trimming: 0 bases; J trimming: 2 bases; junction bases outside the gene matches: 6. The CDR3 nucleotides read TGCAGTGCTAGAGATAGAGGGGGCGCAAACTATGGCTACACCTTC. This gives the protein CSARDRGGANYGYTF.

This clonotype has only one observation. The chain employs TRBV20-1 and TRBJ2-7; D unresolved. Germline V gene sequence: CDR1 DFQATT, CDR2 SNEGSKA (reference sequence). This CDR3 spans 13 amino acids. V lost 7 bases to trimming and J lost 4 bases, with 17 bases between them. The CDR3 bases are TGCAGTGTGCCTCACAAGGAGAGATACGAGCAGTACTTC. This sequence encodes CSVPHKERYEQYF.

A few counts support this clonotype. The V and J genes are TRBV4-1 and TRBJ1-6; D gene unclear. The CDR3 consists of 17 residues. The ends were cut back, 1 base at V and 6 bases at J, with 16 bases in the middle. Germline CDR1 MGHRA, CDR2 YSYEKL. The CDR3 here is CASSQGTARRINSPLHF. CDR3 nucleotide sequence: TGCGCCAGCAGCCAAGGGACGGCCCGGCGTATTAATTCACCCCTCCACTTT.

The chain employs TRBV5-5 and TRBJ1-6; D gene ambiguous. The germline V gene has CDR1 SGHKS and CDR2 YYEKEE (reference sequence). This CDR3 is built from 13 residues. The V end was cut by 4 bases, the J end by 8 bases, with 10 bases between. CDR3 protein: CASSLKRDSPLHF. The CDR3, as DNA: TGTGCCAGCAGCCTAAAAAGAGATTCACCCCTCCACTTT. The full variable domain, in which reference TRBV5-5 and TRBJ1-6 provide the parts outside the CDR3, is DAGVTQSPTHLIKTRGQQVTLRCSPISGHKSVSWYQQVLGQGPQFIFQYYEKEERGRGNFPDRFSARQFPNYSSELNVNALLLGDSALYLCASSLKRDSPLHFGNGTRLTVT.

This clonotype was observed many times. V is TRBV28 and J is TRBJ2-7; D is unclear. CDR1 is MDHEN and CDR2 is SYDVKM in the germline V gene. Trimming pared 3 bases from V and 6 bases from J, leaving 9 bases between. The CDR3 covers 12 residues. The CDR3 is CASSLQAGEQYF. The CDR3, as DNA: TGTGCCAGCAGTTTGCAGGCCGGCGAGCAGTACTTC.

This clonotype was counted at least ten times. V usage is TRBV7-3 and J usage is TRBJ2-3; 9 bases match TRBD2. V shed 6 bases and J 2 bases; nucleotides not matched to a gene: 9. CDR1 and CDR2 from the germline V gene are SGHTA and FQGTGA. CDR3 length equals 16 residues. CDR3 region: CASRPGLARDTDTQYF. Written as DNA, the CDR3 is TGTGCCAGCAGACCCGGACTAGCGAGAGACACAGATACGCAGTATTTT.

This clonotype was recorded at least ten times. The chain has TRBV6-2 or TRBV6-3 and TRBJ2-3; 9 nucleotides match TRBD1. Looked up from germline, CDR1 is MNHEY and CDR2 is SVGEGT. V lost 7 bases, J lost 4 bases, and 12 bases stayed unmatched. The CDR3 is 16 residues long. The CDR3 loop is CASTLGDREQPDTQYF. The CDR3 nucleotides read TGTGCCAGCACCCTAGGGGACAGGGAACAGCCAGATACGCAGTATTTT.

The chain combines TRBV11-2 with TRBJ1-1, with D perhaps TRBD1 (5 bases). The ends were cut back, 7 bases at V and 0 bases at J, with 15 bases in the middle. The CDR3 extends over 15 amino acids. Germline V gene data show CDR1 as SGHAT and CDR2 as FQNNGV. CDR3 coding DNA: TGTGCCAGCACCAGGACGGGGCCAATGAACACTGAAGCTTTCTTT. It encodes CASTRTGPMNTEAFF.

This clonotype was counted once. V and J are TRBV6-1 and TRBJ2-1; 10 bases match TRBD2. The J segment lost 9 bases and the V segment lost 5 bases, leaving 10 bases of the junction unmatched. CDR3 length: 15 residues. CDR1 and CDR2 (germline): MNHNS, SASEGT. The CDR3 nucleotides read TGTGCCAGCAGTCCGAGCGGGGGGGCCTCAGGTGAGCAGTTCTTC. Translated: CASSPSGGASGEQFF.